This TCR beta chain derives from a study of cytomegalovirus exposure and HLA in healthy donors. Study in general: One earlier analysis, a look at roughly 170 million T cells, found around 110 million unique TCR beta sequences. For the roughly 370 genotyped donors, around 76% fell within the Caucasian-associated ancestry cluster.

Researchers ran the PCR with 60 Vbeta and 13 Jbeta primers. Original handling: Unique TCR beta chains totaled approximately 83 million in a later count, with 8.5 million to 12 million of them shared. The table came from immunoSEQ multiplex PCR; TCRdb's copy has only in-frame clones and leaves some out. V, J and clone size are those of that table, while D and trimming were read from the DNA. The table has about 140,000 clones, approximately 73% seen once. The CDR3 spans 15 residues. Trimming removed 3 bases from V and 2 bases from J, with 12 bases in between. Germline V lookup: CDR1 SGHTS, CDR2 YDEGEE.

The sample taken for sequencing was PBMCs. The chain joins TRBV5-8 to TRBJ1-5, with D maybe TRBD1 (6 bases). The receptor was derived from a human donor in good health. The CDR3 reads CASSSQGLGNQPQHF. The CDR3 DNA reads TGTGCCAGCAGCTCTCAGGGGCTTGGCAATCAGCCCCAGCATTTT.